The clone carrying this T cell receptor beta chain occurred once. The germline gives CDR1 MNHNS, CDR2 SASEGT. The CDR3 runs 13 residues. V lost 6 bases and J 6 bases, leaving 13 bases between the germline ends. Repertoires were generated with immunoSEQ multiplex PCR, while TCRdb's copy carries only in-frame clones and drops some. The sample yields some 62,000 clones, around 87% seen once. This record belongs to a study of technical replicates of blood from a handful of donors. Sequencing used PBMCs. This clonotype was sampled from a human donor in good health. Some clones in this sample may be carry-over from other donors' samples. The V gene is TRBV6-1, the J gene TRBJ2-3; D may be TRBD1 (5 bases). CDR3 in amino acids: CASSFHPGDTQYF. The DNA of the CDR3 is TGTGCCAGCAGCTTCCACCCAGGGGATACGCAGTATTTT.